This is a list of T cell receptor beta chains from one sample in a study of T-cell memory formation after mild COVID-19. TCRdb reanalysed the 5' RACE reads using MiXCR and keeps one entry per CDR3 protein. This table has about 110,000 distinct CDR3 sequences, approximately 17% appearing once. The sample comprised PBMCs or a T cell subset sorted from them (not recorded which). The receptor source for this set is an adult woman who had mild COVID-19 (a few samples of this study predate the infection). Cell type and time point are not known. Each CDR3 is given with its conserved first and last residue. The order of the fields is V gene, clone size, D gene, J gene, CDR3 protein. The D gene is left open where the match is weak. Clone size is given for some rows only: seen once, a few or many times, or a class if the clone is expanded.

>TRBV12-3/TRBV12-4|NA|NA|TRBJ1-5
CASSLAGGNQPQHF
>TRBV9|few|NA|TRBJ2-2
CASSVDNGLADTGELFF
>TRBV2|NA|NA|TRBJ2-3
CASSKPTGSTDTQYF
>TRBV7-9|few|NA|TRBJ2-1
CASKDGTNNEQFF
>TRBV15|NA|NA|TRBJ2-3
CATSRGSDSYTDTQYF
>TRBV12-5|NA|NA|TRBJ2-3
CASASASATDTQYF
>TRBV12-3/TRBV12-4|NA|TRBD2|TRBJ2-3
CASSLGLAGATDTQYF
>TRBV12-3/TRBV12-4|many|NA|TRBJ1-1
CASSLVGPQSDEAFF
>TRBV3-1|NA|TRBD1|TRBJ1-2
CASSHAPGQDFGYTF
>TRBV4-1|NA|TRBD1|TRBJ1-4
CASSLDRGSANEKLFF
>TRBV10-3|few|TRBD2|TRBJ2-3
CAIESGRAPSTDTQYF
>TRBV20-1|few|NA|TRBJ2-5
CSARDAEVGIETQYF
>TRBV12-3/TRBV12-4|many|TRBD2|TRBJ2-3
CASSATSASTDTQYF
>TRBV24-1|few|NA|TRBJ2-7
CATSDLRQGYYEQYF
>TRBV20-1|NA|TRBD2|TRBJ2-1
CSARDVERGSYNEQFF
>TRBV4-1|few|NA|TRBJ2-7
CASSQVGGSYEQYF
>TRBV29-1|few|TRBD1|TRBJ2-2
CSALRQGSIGELFF
>TRBV5-4|NA|NA|TRBJ2-3
CASSFEFSEVDTQYF
>TRBV15|NA|TRBD1|TRBJ2-7
CATSRDRDRGYEQYF
>TRBV19|NA|TRBD2|TRBJ2-1
CASSIGYGTSYDNEQFF
>TRBV6-1|NA|NA|TRBJ1-1
CASKRGALAFF
>TRBV7-8|few|NA|TRBJ2-5
CASSPHLREETQYF
>TRBV15|few|TRBD1|TRBJ2-7
CATSRKRIQGIGVEQYF
>TRBV5-1|few|TRBD1|TRBJ2-7
CASSSGQESYEQYF
>TRBV7-8|NA|NA|TRBJ2-7
CASSLAPGAVDLLF
>TRBV30|NA|NA|TRBJ2-1
CAWSVGVSSYNEQFF
>TRBV7-6|few|NA|TRBJ1-1
CASSLGGKTEAFF
>TRBV20-1|few|NA|TRBJ2-3
CSAHLTAVNPIVADTQYF
>TRBV6-2/TRBV6-3|NA|NA|TRBJ2-5
CASSYRRGEQTQYF
>TRBV7-2|NA|TRBD2|TRBJ2-3
CASSSERGADTQYF
>TRBV7-9|few|NA|TRBJ2-1
CASSLALNFNEQFF
>TRBV6-6|NA|NA|TRBJ1-1
CATAEGTLNTEAFF
>TRBV12-3/TRBV12-4|NA|NA|TRBJ1-4
CASWLTASNEKLFF
>TRBV25-1|few|NA|TRBJ2-7
CASRDGLAGFGEQYF
>TRBV5-1|NA|NA|TRBJ1-1
CASSPRTNTEAFF
>TRBV6-4|few|NA|TRBJ1-1
CASSTTVNTEAFF
>TRBV5-8|NA|TRBD1|TRBJ2-3
CASSFSTGGTDTQYF
>TRBV24-1|NA|NA|TRBJ2-2
CATSDHRPVGELFF
>TRBV29-1|NA|NA|TRBJ2-7
CSVEVETGTYEQYF
>TRBV20-1|few|TRBD1|TRBJ1-2
CSASEGAVDGYTF